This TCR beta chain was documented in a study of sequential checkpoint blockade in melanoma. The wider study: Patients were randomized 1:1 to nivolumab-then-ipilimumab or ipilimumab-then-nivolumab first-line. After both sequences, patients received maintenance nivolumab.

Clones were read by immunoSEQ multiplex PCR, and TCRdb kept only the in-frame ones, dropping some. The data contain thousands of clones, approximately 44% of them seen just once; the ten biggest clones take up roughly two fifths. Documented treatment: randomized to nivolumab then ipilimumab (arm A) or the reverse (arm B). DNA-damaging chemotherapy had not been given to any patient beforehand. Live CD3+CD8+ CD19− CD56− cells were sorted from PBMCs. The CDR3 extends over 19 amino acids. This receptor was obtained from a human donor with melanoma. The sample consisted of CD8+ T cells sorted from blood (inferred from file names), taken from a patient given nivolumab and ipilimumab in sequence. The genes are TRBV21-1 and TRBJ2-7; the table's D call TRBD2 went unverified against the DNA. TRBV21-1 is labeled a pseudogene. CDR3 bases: TGTGCCAGCTCACTTTACCCTCGTAGGTTAGCCCTACGCCCCTACGAGCAGTACTTC. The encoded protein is CASSLYPRRLALRPYEQYF.